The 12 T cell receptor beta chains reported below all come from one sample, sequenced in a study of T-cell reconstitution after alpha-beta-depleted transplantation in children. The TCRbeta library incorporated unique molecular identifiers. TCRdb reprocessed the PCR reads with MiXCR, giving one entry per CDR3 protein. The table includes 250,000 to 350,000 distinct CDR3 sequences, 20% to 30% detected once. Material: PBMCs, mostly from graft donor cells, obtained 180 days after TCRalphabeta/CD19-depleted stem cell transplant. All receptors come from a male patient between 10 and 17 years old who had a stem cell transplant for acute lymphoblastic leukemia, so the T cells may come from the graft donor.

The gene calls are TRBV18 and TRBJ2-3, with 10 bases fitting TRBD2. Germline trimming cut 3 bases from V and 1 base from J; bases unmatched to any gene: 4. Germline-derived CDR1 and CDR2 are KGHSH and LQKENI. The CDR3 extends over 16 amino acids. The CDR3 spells CASSPIAGGGTDTQYF. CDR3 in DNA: TGTGCCAGCTCACCTATAGCGGGAGGAGGCACAGATACGCAGTATTTT. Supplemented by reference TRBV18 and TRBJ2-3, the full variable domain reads NAGVMQNPRHLVRRRGQEARLRCSPMKGHSHVYWYRQLPEEGLKFMVYLQKENIIDESGMPKERFSAEFPKEGPSILRIQQVVRGDSAAYFCASSPIAGGGTDTQYFGPGTRLTVL.

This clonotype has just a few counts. CDR3 protein: CSAREWRGGNVDTQYF. The CDR3 DNA follows: TGCAGTGCTAGAGAATGGCGAGGCGGGAATGTAGATACGCAGTATTTT. The chain recombines TRBV20-1 with TRBJ2-3, with a tentative D call TRBD2 (6 bases). The CDR3 extends over 16 amino acids. V was trimmed by 0 bases and J by 5 bases, leaving 18 bases between them. Germline-derived CDR1 and CDR2 are DFQATT and SNEGSKA (reference sequence).

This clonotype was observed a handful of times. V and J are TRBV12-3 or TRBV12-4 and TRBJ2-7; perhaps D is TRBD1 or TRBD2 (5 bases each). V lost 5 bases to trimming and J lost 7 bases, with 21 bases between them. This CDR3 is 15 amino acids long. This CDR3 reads CASSTRQRASGEQYF. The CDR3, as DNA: TGTGCCAGCAGTACCAGACAGAGGGCTAGTGGTGAGCAGTACTTC.

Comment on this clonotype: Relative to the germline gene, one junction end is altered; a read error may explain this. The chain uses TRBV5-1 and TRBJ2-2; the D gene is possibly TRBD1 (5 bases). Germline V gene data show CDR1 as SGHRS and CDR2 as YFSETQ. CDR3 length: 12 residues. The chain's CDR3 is CASSVGAGELFF. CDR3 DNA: TGTGCCAGCAGCGTAGGGGCCGGGGAGCTGTTTTTT.

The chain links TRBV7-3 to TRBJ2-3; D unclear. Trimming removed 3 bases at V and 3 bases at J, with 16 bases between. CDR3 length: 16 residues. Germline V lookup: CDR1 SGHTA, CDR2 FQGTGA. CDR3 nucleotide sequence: TGTGCCAGCAGCTTCTCTAATTTGGCGAGAACAGATACGCAGTATTTT. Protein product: CASSFSNLARTDTQYF.

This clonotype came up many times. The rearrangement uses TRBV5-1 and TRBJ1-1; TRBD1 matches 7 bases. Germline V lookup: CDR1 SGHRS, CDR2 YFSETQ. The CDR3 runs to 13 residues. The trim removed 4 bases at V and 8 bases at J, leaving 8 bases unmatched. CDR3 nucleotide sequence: TGCGCCAGCAGCATACACAGGGGAAAGGAAGCTTTCTTT. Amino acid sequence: CASSIHRGKEAFF.

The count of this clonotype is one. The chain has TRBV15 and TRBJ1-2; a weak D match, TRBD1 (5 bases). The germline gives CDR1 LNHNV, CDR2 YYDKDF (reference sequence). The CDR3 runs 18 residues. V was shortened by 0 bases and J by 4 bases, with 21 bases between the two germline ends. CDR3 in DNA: TGTGCCACCAGCAGAGATAGTAAGGCGTGGGGGGACCGCTATGGCTACACCTTC. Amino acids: CATSRDSKAWGDRYGYTF.

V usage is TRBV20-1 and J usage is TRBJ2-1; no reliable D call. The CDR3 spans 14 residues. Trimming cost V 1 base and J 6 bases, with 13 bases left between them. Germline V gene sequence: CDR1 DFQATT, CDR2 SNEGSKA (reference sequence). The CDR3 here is CSARGDSGGNEQFF. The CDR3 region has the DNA TGCAGTGCTAGAGGAGATAGTGGTGGCAATGAGCAGTTCTTC.

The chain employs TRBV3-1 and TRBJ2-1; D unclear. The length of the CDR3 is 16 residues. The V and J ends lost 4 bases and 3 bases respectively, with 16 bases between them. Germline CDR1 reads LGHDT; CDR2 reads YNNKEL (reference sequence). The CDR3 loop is CASSPLLRLYYNEQFF. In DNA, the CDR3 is TGTGCCAGCAGCCCCCTGCTACGACTCTACTACAATGAGCAGTTCTTC.

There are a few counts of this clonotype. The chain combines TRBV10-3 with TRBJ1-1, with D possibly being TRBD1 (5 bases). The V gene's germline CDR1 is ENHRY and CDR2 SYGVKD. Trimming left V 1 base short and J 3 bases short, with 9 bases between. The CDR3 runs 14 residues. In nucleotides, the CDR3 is TGTGCCATCAGTGAGTTTCAGGGCTACACTGAAGCTTTCTTT. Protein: CAISEFQGYTEAFF.

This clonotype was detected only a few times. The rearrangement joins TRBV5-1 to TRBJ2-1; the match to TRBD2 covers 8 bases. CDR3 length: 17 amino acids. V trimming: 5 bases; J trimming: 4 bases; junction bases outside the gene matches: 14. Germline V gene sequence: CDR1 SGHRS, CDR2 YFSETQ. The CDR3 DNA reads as TGCGCCAGCAGGGCTAGGGGTGACGGGAGGGTTTACAATGAGCAGTTCTTC. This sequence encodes CASRARGDGRVYNEQFF.

The chain's CDR3 is CATRQGQGGSYNSPLHF. The DNA for the CDR3 is TGTGCCACCAGACAAGGACAGGGAGGTTCCTATAATTCACCCCTCCACTTT. The chain combines TRBV15 with TRBJ1-6; 8 nucleotides match TRBD1. Germline lookup yields CDR1 LNHNV and CDR2 YYDKDF (reference sequence). The CDR3 loop spans 17 amino acids. V was pared by 6 bases and J by 1 base, with 8 bases of the junction left unmatched.